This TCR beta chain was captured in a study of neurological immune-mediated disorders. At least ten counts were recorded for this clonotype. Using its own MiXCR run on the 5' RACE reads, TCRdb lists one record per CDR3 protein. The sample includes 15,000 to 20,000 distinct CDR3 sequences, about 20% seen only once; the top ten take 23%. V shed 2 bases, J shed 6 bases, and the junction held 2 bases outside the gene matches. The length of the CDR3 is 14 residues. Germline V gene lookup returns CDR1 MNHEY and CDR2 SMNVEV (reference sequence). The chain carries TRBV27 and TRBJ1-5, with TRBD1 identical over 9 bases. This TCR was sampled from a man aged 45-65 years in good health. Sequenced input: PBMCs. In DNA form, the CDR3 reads TGTGCCAGCAGTTTAACAGGGGGCCTTCAGCCCCAGCATTTT. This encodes CASSLTGGLQPQHF.